The T cell receptor (beta chain) under discussion was sequenced for a study of CD8+ T cells in alopecia areata. Study-level findings and limits: Affected lesional scalp, above all in alopecia totalis/universalis, was more clonal than normal scalp.

The CDR3 has 14 amino acids. Trimming left V 7 bases short and J 2 bases short, with 12 bases between. Germline V CDR1 and CDR2: MDHEN, SYDVKM. From alopecia areata patients, lesional scalp punch biopsies and peripheral blood were collected. This clone has only a few counts. Its target is not known. Investigators isolated RNA and reverse transcribed it into cDNA to act as the sequencing template. Repertoires were generated with immunoSEQ multiplex PCR, while TCRdb's copy carries only in-frame clones and drops some. This table holds more than 90,000 clones, more than 30% found once. Sequencing input: CD4+ T cells sorted from blood. The TCR sequence derives from a human donor with alopecia areata. The chain carries TRBV28 and TRBJ2-4; no reliable D call. The CDR3 sequence: CASNQPESKNIQYF. For the CDR3, the DNA is TGTGCCAGCAACCAACCCGAGTCCAAAAACATTCAGTACTTC.